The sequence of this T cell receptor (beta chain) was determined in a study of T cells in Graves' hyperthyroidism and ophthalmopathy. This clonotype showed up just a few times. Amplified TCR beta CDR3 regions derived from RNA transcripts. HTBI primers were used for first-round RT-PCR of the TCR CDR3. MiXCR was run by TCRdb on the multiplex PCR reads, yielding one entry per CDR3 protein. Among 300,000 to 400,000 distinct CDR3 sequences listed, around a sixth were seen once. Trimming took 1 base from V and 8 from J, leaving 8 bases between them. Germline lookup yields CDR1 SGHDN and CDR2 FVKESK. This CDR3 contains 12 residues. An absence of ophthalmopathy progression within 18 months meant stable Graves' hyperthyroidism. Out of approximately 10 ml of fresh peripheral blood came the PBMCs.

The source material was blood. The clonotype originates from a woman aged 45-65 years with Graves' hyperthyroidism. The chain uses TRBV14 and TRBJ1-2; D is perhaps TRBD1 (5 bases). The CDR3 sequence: CASSQGREGYTF. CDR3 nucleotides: TGTGCCAGCAGCCAAGGCAGGGAGGGCTACACCTTC.